Listed here are 2 T cell receptor beta chains from one sample, sequenced in a study of blood T cell repertoires in COVID-19. Produced via immunoSEQ multiplex PCR; TCRdb's table is partial and in-frame only. Here the sample spans about 100,000 clones, approximately 89% being singletons. Sequenced material: peripheral blood. The source is a human donor in a cohort sampled during active COVID-19.

V and J are TRBV29-1 and TRBJ2-1, with 8 bases that match TRBD2. V lost 5 bases, J lost 8 bases, and 14 bases stayed unmatched. Germline CDR1 reads SQVTM; CDR2 reads ANQGSEA. The CDR3 totals 15 residues. The CDR3 loop reads CSVWTKGTSPHEQFF. CDR3 DNA sequence: TGCAGCGTTTGGACAAAAGGGACTAGTCCGCATGAGCAGTTCTTC.

This clone was counted once. V is TRBV5-4 and J is TRBJ1-1; D remains unclear. V dropped 0 bases and J dropped 0 bases, with 6 bases sitting between them. The CDR3 consists of 14 residues. CDR1 and CDR2 from the germline V gene are SGHNT and YYREEE (reference sequence). The CDR3 bases are TGTGCCAGCAGCTTGGACAGTTTGAACACTGAAGCTTTCTTT. Its protein product is CASSLDSLNTEAFF.